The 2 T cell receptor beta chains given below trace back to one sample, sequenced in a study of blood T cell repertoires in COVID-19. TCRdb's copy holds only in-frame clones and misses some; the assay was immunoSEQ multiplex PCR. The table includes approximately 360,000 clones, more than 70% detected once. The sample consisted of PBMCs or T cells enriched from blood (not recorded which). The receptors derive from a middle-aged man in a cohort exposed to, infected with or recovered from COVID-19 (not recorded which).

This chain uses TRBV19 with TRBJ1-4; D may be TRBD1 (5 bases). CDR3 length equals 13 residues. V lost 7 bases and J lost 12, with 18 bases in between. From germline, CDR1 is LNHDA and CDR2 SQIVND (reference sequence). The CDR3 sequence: CASTDSRRRELFF. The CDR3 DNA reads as TGTGCCAGTACCGACAGTAGAAGGCGCGAACTGTTTTTT.

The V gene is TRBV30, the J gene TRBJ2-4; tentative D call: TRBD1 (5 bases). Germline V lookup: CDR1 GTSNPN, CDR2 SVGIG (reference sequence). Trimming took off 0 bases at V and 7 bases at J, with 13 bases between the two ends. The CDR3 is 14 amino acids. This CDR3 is CAWSVRGRDNIQYF. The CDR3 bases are TGTGCCTGGAGTGTCCGTGGCAGGGATAACATTCAGTACTTC.